The 20 T cell receptor beta chains below were found in one sample sequenced in a study of early T cells in non-severe SARS-CoV-2 infection. MiXCR, run by TCRdb on the 5' RACE reads, gives a single entry per CDR3 protein. The table lists 63,000 or so distinct CDR3 sequences, approximately 10% of them singletons. Material for sequencing was whole blood. All receptors come from an adult who was a healthcare worker with PCR-confirmed SARS-CoV-2 infection or an uninfected control (not recorded which).

V usage is TRBV15 and J usage is TRBJ2-7; TRBD1 matches at 9 bases. Germline loops: CDR1 LNHNV, CDR2 YYDKDF (reference sequence). The CDR3 covers 16 residues. The ends lost 1 base at V and 5 bases at J; junction bases unmatched: 9. The CDR3 reads CATSRGTGTGRNEQYF. The CDR3 coding sequence is TGTGCCACCAGCAGAGGAACCGGGACAGGGCGCAACGAGCAGTACTTC.

In its sample, this clonotype ranks as medium-sized (0.01 to 0.1%). This chain connects TRBV28 to TRBJ2-7; the match to TRBD1 covers 7 bases. With V trimmed by 4 bases and J by 2 bases, 5 bases remained unmatched. The germline gives CDR1 MDHEN, CDR2 SYDVKM. The CDR3 extends over 14 amino acids. The CDR3 here is CASSYRGPTYEQYF. The DNA of the CDR3 is TGTGCCAGCAGTTACAGGGGCCCAACCTACGAGCAGTACTTC.

This clonotype was detected many times. J is TRBJ2-1 and V is TRBV29-1; TRBD2 aligns across 11 bases. Germline values: CDR1 SQVTM, CDR2 ANQGSEA. The CDR3 loop spans 14 amino acids. V shed 3 bases and J 9 bases; nucleotides not matched to a gene: 7. The CDR3 loop is CSVDLLAGGGEQFF. In DNA, the CDR3 is TGCAGCGTTGATCTCTTAGCGGGAGGGGGTGAGCAGTTCTTC.

In its sample, this clonotype was seen a few times. V gene TRBV27 combines with J gene TRBJ2-1; 8 bases fit TRBD1. This CDR3 comprises 17 residues. V lost 4 bases, J lost 0 bases, and 8 bases stayed unmatched. From germline, CDR1 is MNHEY and CDR2 SMNVEV (reference sequence). The CDR3 region is CASSSPSGQASYNEQFF. CDR3 in DNA: TGTGCCAGCAGTTCTCCCTCGGGACAGGCCTCCTACAATGAGCAGTTCTTC.

The chain carries TRBV20-1 and TRBJ2-1, with D unresolved. V lost 6 bases, J lost 10 bases, and 13 bases lay in between. This CDR3 comprises 11 residues. Germline V gives CDR1 DFQATT, CDR2 SNEGSKA (reference sequence). Here the CDR3 DNA reads TGCAGTGCCCCTGGTGTGCTCGAGCAGTTCTTC. As protein: CSAPGVLEQFF.

The chain carries TRBV2 and TRBJ1-6, with 8 bases fitting TRBD1. CDR1 and CDR2 from the germline V gene are SNHLY and FYNNEI. This CDR3 contains 14 residues. V dropped 5 bases and J dropped 7; count of bases not matched to a gene: 4. The CDR3 spells CASSYDRGNSPLHF. The CDR3 DNA reads as TGTGCCAGCAGTTACGACAGGGGAAATTCACCCCTCCACTTT.

The CDR3 sequence is CASSPVVNTEAFF. The DNA for the CDR3 is TGTGCCAGCTCACCAGTAGTGAACACTGAAGCTTTCTTT. This rearrangement joins TRBV18 to TRBJ1-1; D unclear. CDR1 is KGHSH and CDR2 is LQKENI in the germline V gene. This CDR3 is built from 13 residues. Trimming removed 2 bases at V and 0 bases at J, with 4 bases between.

The gene calls are TRBV4-3 and TRBJ2-3; D unclear. V lost 0 bases and J 4 bases, leaving 8 bases between the germline ends. CDR3 length equals 14 residues. The germline V gene encodes CDR1 LGHNA and CDR2 YSLEER. The CDR3 DNA sequence: TGCGCCAGCAGCCAAGACTGGCGCTCAGATACGCAGTATTTT. Translating gives CASSQDWRSDTQYF.

The chain combines TRBV20-1 with TRBJ1-6; TRBD1 aligns across 7 bases. Germline V lookup: CDR1 DFQATT, CDR2 SNEGSKA (reference sequence). Trimming removed 5 bases from V and 7 bases from J; junction bases left unmatched: 14. The length of the CDR3 is 16 residues. The CDR3 protein is CSAGRRGAGRNSPLHF. The CDR3 nucleotides read TGCAGTGCTGGACGCAGGGGGGCAGGAAGAAATTCACCCCTCCACTTT.

The chain links TRBV7-9 to TRBJ2-7, with 11 bases fitting TRBD1. V shed 0 bases and J 6 bases; nucleotides not matched to a gene: 13. Looked up from germline, CDR1 is SEHNR and CDR2 is FQNEAQ (reference sequence). CDR3 length: 18 residues. DNA for the CDR3: TGTGCCAGCAGCTTAGCGGGAAGGACAGGGGGCGAAGGTAGCGAGCAGTACTTC. It encodes CASSLAGRTGGEGSEQYF.

This clonotype was observed at least ten times. This chain connects TRBV5-1 to TRBJ1-1, with TRBD1 matching over 7 bases. The V gene end was trimmed by 0 bases and the J gene end by 5 bases; junction bases not matched to a gene: 4. The CDR3 sequence is 14 residues long. Germline CDR1 reads SGHRS; CDR2 reads YFSETQ. The CDR3 DNA follows: TGCGCCAGCAGCTTGGGTGACAGGGTGACTGAAGCTTTCTTT. This encodes CASSLGDRVTEAFF.

The table lists this clonotype with many counts. The chain carries TRBV3-1 and TRBJ2-1; TRBD2 is a possible D gene (6 bases). Germline V gives CDR1 LGHDT, CDR2 YNNKEL (reference sequence). CDR3 size: 16 residues. V was trimmed by 2 bases and J by 0 bases, leaving 11 bases between them. CDR3 protein: CASSQYSGLSYNEQFF. The CDR3, as DNA: TGTGCCAGCAGCCAATATAGCGGCCTCTCCTACAATGAGCAGTTCTTC.

This clonotype was observed a handful of times. The genes are TRBV6-2 or TRBV6-3 and TRBJ2-7; 9 nucleotides align to TRBD2. The length of the CDR3 is 15 residues. Germline assignment: CDR1 MNHEY and CDR2 SVGEGT. Trimming at V came to 6 bases and at J to 5 bases, leaving 11 bases not matched to a gene. The CDR3 spells CASSPFGGRGDEQYF. The CDR3 DNA sequence: TGTGCCAGCAGCCCGTTCGGCGGGAGGGGAGACGAGCAGTACTTC.

This chain connects TRBV4-2 to TRBJ2-7; tentatively, D is TRBD2 (6 bases). Trimming cost V 4 bases and J 7 bases, with 14 bases left between them. This CDR3 is built from 13 residues. The V gene's germline CDR1 is LGHNA and CDR2 YNFKEQ. CDR3 region: CASSRSRRGEQYF. CDR3 sequence (DNA): TGTGCCAGCAGCCGTTCAAGGAGGGGTGAGCAGTACTTC.

Ten or more counts support this clonotype. This chain uses TRBV5-1 with TRBJ1-5; D uncertain. Germline CDR1 is SGHRS and CDR2 is YFSETQ. This CDR3 is 15 amino acids long. V lost 0 bases and J lost 7, with 14 bases in between. CDR3 protein: CASSLGGVIGQPQHF. CDR3 DNA: TGCGCCAGCAGCTTGGGCGGGGTGATAGGGCAGCCCCAGCATTTT.

The chain carries TRBV7-8 and TRBJ2-7; a weak D match, TRBD1 (6 bases). V lost 4 bases, J lost 3 bases, and 13 bases lay in between. This CDR3 contains 14 residues. CDR1 is SGHVS, CDR2 FQNEAQ, per germline. CDR3 nucleotide sequence: TGTGCCAGCAGCTCTGGGGGACAATTCTACGAGCAGTACTTC. Translated, it gives CASSSGGQFYEQYF.

The chain couples TRBV29-1 to TRBJ2-1; the match to TRBD2 covers 10 bases. Per the germline V gene, CDR1 is SQVTM and CDR2 is ANQGSEA. CDR3 length equals 12 residues. After removal of 8 bases from V and 9 bases from J, the junction contained 7 bases not matched to a gene. The CDR3 sequence is CSSTLAGVEQFF. The CDR3 DNA reads TGCAGCTCGACCCTAGCGGGAGTTGAGCAGTTCTTC.

This clonotype was picked up a small number of times. The genes are TRBV7-3 and TRBJ1-1, with D unresolved. The CDR3 extends over 13 amino acids. The V end lost 2 bases, the J end lost 5 bases, and 9 bases lay between the germline ends. CDR1 is SGHTA, CDR2 FQGTGA, per germline. CDR3 nucleotides: TGTGCCAGCAGCTTACGAAGGGAAACTGAAGCTTTCTTT. Its protein product is CASSLRRETEAFF. Drawing the rest from reference TRBV7-3 and TRBJ1-1, the complete variable domain is GAGVSQTPSNKVTEKGKYVELRCDPISGHTALYWYRQSLGQGPEFLIYFQGTGAADDSGLPNDRFFAVRPEGSVSTLKIQRTERGDSAVYLCASSLRRETEAFFGQGTRLTVV.

This clonotype was seen a few times. The chain employs TRBV12-3 or TRBV12-4 and TRBJ2-3; unclear D gene. Trimming shortened V by 3 bases and J by 6 bases, and 7 bases separated the two germline ends. The CDR3 consists of 12 residues. CDR3 DNA: TGTGCCAGCAGTTTTCCCCGCGATACGCAGTATTTT. Translating it yields CASSFPRDTQYF.

The chain is built from TRBV6-5 and TRBJ2-7; D is possibly TRBD2 (5 bases). The germline gives CDR1 MNHEY, CDR2 SVGAGI. The CDR3 covers 14 residues. Trimming removed 4 bases from V and 5 bases from J, with 15 bases in between. The CDR3 loop is CASSSRGSFHEQYF. CDR3 sequence (DNA): TGTGCCAGCAGTTCCCGAGGGAGTTTCCACGAGCAGTACTTC.